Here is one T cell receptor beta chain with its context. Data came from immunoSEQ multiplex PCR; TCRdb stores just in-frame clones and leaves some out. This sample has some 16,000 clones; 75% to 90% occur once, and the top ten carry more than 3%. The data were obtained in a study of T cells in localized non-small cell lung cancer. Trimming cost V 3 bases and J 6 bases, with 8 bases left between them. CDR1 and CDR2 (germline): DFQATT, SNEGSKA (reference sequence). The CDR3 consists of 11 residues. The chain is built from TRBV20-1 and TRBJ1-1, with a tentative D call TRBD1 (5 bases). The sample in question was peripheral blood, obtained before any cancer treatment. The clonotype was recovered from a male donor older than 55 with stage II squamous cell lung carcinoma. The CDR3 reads CSARRGAEAFF. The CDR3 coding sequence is TGCAGTGCTAGGCGGGGGGCTGAAGCTTTCTTT.